These T cell receptor beta chains were read from a single sample in a study of blood T cell repertoires in COVID-19. Profiling relied on immunoSEQ multiplex PCR, and the TCRdb table lists in-frame clones only, not all of them. The sample lists fewer than 70,000 clones, about 93% occurring once. Sample: peripheral blood. These receptors were collected from a woman older than 75 with active COVID-19. The CDR3 runs from the conserved cysteine through the conserved F or W. The D gene is left open where the match is weak. Clone sizes are given selectively: once, few, many, or a class where the clone is expanded.

D gene	clone size	V gene	J gene	CDR3 protein	CDR3 DNA
NA	few	TRBV2	TRBJ1-5	CASSAITGTGNQPQHF	TGTGCCAGCAGTGCCATTACAGGAACGGGCAATCAGCCCCAGCATTTT
NA	NA	TRBV10-2	TRBJ2-1	CASSLGTLFGNEQFF	TGCGCCAGCAGCCTCGGGACACTCTTTGGAAATGAGCAGTTCTTC
NA	NA	TRBV20-1	TRBJ1-1	CSAGKTVEAFF	TGCAGTGCCGGGAAGACCGTAGAAGCTTTCTTT
NA	NA	TRBV5-1	TRBJ2-3	CASSTGTDTQYF	TGCGCCAGCAGCACAGGCACAGATACGCAGTATTTT
TRBD2	NA	TRBV28	TRBJ2-4	CASSRGGIVSLQYF	TGTGCCAGTAGTAGGGGAGGGATTGTTAGCCTTCAGTACTTC
NA	once	TRBV5-1	TRBJ2-3	CASSPGTSTDTQYF	TGCGCCAGCAGCCCCGGGACAAGCACAGATACGCAGTATTTT
NA	NA	TRBV12-3/TRBV12-4	TRBJ2-2	CASSLIVAGELFF	TGTGCCAGCAGTTTAATAGTGGCCGGGGAGCTGTTTTTT
NA	once	TRBV3-1/TRBV3-2	TRBJ2-1	CASSQDLYSGEKQFF	TGTGCCAGCAGCCAAGATTTATATAGCGGAGAGAAGCAGTTCTTC
NA	NA	TRBV11-2	TRBJ2-1	CASSLAGLDNEQFF	TGTGCCAGCAGCTTAGCCGGACTTGACAATGAGCAGTTCTTC
TRBD1	NA	TRBV27	TRBJ1-3	CASRRTGYDSGNTIYF	TGTGCCAGCAGAAGGACAGGCTATGATTCTGGAAACACCATATATTTT
TRBD2	NA	TRBV6-6	TRBJ2-7	CASSYLAGGYEQYF	TGTGCCAGCAGTTACCTAGCGGGAGGCTACGAGCAGTACTTC
NA	NA	TRBV6-5	TRBJ2-3	CASKRTGNTDTQYF	TGTGCCAGCAAGAGGACTGGGAACACAGATACGCAGTATTTT
TRBD1	NA	TRBV7-4	TRBJ1-5	CASSIDRGSQPQHF	TGTGCCAGCAGCATCGACAGGGGTAGTCAGCCCCAGCATTTT
NA	once	TRBV27	TRBJ2-1	CASSDLGGSYNEQFF	TGTGCCAGCAGTGACCTCGGGGGCTCCTACAATGAGCAGTTCTTC
NA	NA	TRBV7-9	TRBJ1-1	CASSQGMNTEAFF	TGTGCCAGCAGCCAGGGAATGAACACTGAAGCTTTCTTT
TRBD2	NA	TRBV5-8	TRBJ2-2	CASSLHLAGFAGELFF	TGTGCCAGCAGCTTGCACCTAGCGGGATTTGCCGGGGAGCTGTTTTTT
NA	NA	TRBV13	TRBJ2-5	CASSSPPGARETQYF	TGTGCCAGCAGCTCCCCCCCTGGAGCCCGGGAGACCCAGTACTTC
NA	NA	TRBV15	TRBJ2-1	CATTKAGYNEQFF	TGTGCCACAACGAAAGCGGGTTACAATGAGCAGTTCTTC
NA	NA	TRBV18	TRBJ1-1	CASSPRPQGNTEAFF	TGTGCCAGCTCACCACGACCCCAGGGGAACACTGAAGCTTTCTTT
TRBD1	NA	TRBV19	TRBJ2-3	CASSIGGGLRADTQYF	TGTGCCAGTAGTATAGGAGGGGGCCTTAGGGCAGATACGCAGTATTTT
NA	NA	TRBV11-2	TRBJ1-1	CASSLGAGANTEAFF	TGTGCCAGCAGCTTAGGTGCAGGGGCCAACACTGAAGCTTTCTTT
NA	NA	TRBV7-2	TRBJ2-3	CASSPLATEPYTDTQYF	TGTGCCAGCAGCCCGCTCGCGACAGAGCCCTACACAGATACGCAGTATTTT
NA	NA	TRBV19	TRBJ1-3	CASSIVSGEGTSTSSGNTIYF	TGTGCCAGTAGTATAGTGAGTGGGGAGGGCACTTCAACGAGCTCTGGAAACACCATATATTTT
TRBD2	NA	TRBV2	TRBJ2-5	CASSSALAGGRDQETQYF	TGTGCCAGCAGTAGCGCACTAGCGGGAGGCCGCGACCAAGAGACCCAGTACTTC
NA	NA	TRBV5-4	TRBJ2-1	CASSLISDEQFF	TGTGCCAGCAGCTTGATTAGCGATGAGCAGTTCTTC
TRBD2	NA	TRBV28	TRBJ2-1	CASSGSGGSYNEQFF	TGTGCCAGCAGTGGGAGCGGGGGGTCCTACAATGAGCAGTTCTTC
NA	NA	TRBV7-2	TRBJ1-6	CASSLVGQPNSPLHF	TGTGCCAGCAGCTTAGTGGGGCAGCCTAATTCACCCCTCCACTTT
NA	once	TRBV3-1/TRBV3-2	TRBJ1-5	CASSQGTRNQPQHF	TGTGCCAGCAGCCAAGGGACACGCAATCAGCCCCAGCATTTT
TRBD1	NA	TRBV24-1	TRBJ1-5	CATSDSGQGARQPQHF	TGTGCCACCAGTGATTCAGGACAGGGGGCTCGTCAGCCCCAGCATTTT
TRBD1	NA	TRBV2	TRBJ2-7	CASSEEGAVDEQYF	TGTGCCAGCAGTGAAGAGGGGGCGGTGGACGAGCAGTACTTC
NA	NA	TRBV4-1	TRBJ1-6	CASSQVTRGTNSPLHF	TGCGCCAGCAGCCAAGTGACGCGGGGGACTAATTCACCCCTCCACTTT
NA	NA	TRBV5-5	TRBJ1-1	CASSDHGRDTSEAFF	TGTGCCAGCAGCGACCATGGTCGGGACACTTCTGAAGCTTTCTTT
TRBD1	once	TRBV28	TRBJ1-2	CASQETTGGGYYGYTF	TGTGCCAGTCAAGAAACGACAGGGGGCGGATACTATGGCTACACCTTC
NA	NA	TRBV14	TRBJ2-5	CASSQGLTREAETQYF	TGTGCCAGCAGCCAAGGGCTGACCAGGGAGGCAGAGACCCAGTACTTC
TRBD2	once	TRBV2	TRBJ2-5	CASSGSGGQETQYF	TGTGCCAGCAGTGGAAGCGGGGGGCAAGAGACCCAGTACTTC